The 20 T cell receptor beta chains listed next were all sequenced from one sample in a study of blood T cell repertoires in COVID-19. Assay: immunoSEQ multiplex PCR; the TCRdb copy retains only in-frame clones and omits some. The sample has 70,000 to 95,000 clones, about 90% seen once. Material: peripheral blood. The source is a middle-aged man with COVID-19, enrolled during active disease.

The chain has TRBV28 and TRBJ1-2, with TRBD1 matching 9 bases. The V gene end was trimmed by 5 bases and the J gene end by 1 base; junction bases not matched to a gene: 5. CDR1 and CDR2 (germline): MDHEN, SYDVKM. The CDR3 extends over 15 amino acids. The CDR3 protein is CASSTRDRDNYGYTF. As DNA, the CDR3 is TGTGCCAGCAGTACCCGGGACAGGGATAACTATGGCTACACCTTC.

The V call is TRBV25-1, the J call TRBJ1-6; no reliable D call. V shed 5 bases and J shed 0 bases, with 8 bases lying between them. The CDR3 consists of 15 residues. The germline V gene encodes CDR1 MGHDK and CDR2 SYGVNS. The CDR3 region is CASSHDSSYNSPLHF. Written as DNA, the CDR3 is TGTGCCAGCAGTCACGATAGCTCCTATAATTCACCCCTCCACTTT. Using reference TRBV25-1 and TRBJ1-6 for the parts outside the CDR3, the full variable domain is EADIYQTPRYLVIGTGKKITLECSQTMGHDKMYWYQQDPGMELHLIHYSYGVNSTEKGDLSSESTVSRIRTEHFPLTLESARPSHTSQYLCASSHDSSYNSPLHFGNGTRLTVT.

V and J are TRBV7-9 and TRBJ2-3, with TRBD2 as a possible D gene (6 bases). The CDR3 length is 14 residues. V was trimmed by 6 bases and J by 4 bases, leaving 14 bases between them. Germline CDR1 and CDR2: SEHNR and FQNEAQ (reference sequence). The CDR3 coding sequence is TGTGCCAGCAGTAGGGCTGGCGGGGCAGATACGCAGTATTTT. The encoded protein is CASSRAGGADTQYF.

The V call is TRBV6-1, the J call TRBJ1-5; D gene ambiguous. Trimming pared 2 bases from V and 6 bases from J, leaving 14 bases between. The germline V gene has CDR1 MNHNS and CDR2 SASEGT. The length of the CDR3 is 15 residues. This chain's CDR3 is CASSERRYIGQPQHF. The CDR3, as DNA: TGTGCCAGCAGTGAACGGAGGTACATAGGTCAGCCCCAGCATTTT.

V gene TRBV3-1 (or the pseudogene TRBV3-2) combines with J gene TRBJ1-1; no reliable D call. The CDR3 covers 12 residues. Trimming cost V 4 bases and J 1 base, with 4 bases left between them. Germline CDR1 and CDR2: LGHDT and YNNKEL (reference sequence). CDR3 in amino acids: CASSRQNTEAFF. In DNA, the CDR3 is TGTGCCAGCAGCCGACAGAACACTGAAGCTTTCTTT.

The chain is built from TRBV6-5 and TRBJ1-2; 9 bases line up with TRBD1. This CDR3 spans 15 amino acids. J lost 3 bases, V lost 2 bases, and 4 bases had no gene match. Germline CDR1 reads MNHEY; CDR2 reads SVGAGI. The CDR3 DNA reads TGTGCCAGCAGTTACGGGACAGGGTTTGACTATGGCTACACCTTC. This gives the protein CASSYGTGFDYGYTF.

The rearrangement links TRBV27 to TRBJ1-5, with 10 bases that match TRBD1. This CDR3 is 15 amino acids long. The J segment lost 4 bases and the V segment lost 8 bases, leaving 8 bases of the junction unmatched. In germline, CDR1 is MNHEY, CDR2 SMNVEV (reference sequence). DNA for the CDR3: TGTGCCAGCGGAGGGGGGACAGGGGTAAATCAGCCCCAGCATTTT. Residues: CASGGGTGVNQPQHF.

V gene TRBV10-1 combines with J gene TRBJ2-2, with D perhaps TRBD1 (5 bases). Trimming left V 0 bases short and J 6 bases short, with 8 bases between. Germline-derived CDR1 and CDR2 are WNHNN and SYGVQD (reference sequence). The CDR3 spans 14 residues. CDR3 sequence (DNA): TGCGCCAGCAGTGAGTCCAGGGATTCCGGGGAGCTGTTTTTT. Translated: CASSESRDSGELFF.

The chain couples TRBV19 to TRBJ2-1; D unclear. This CDR3 has 13 residues. CDR1 LNHDA and CDR2 SQIVND come from the germline V gene (reference sequence). V dropped 5 bases and J dropped 1 base, with 6 bases sitting between them. The CDR3 region has the DNA TGTGCCAGTAGTCCCCGGTCCTACAATGAGCAGTTCTTC. Amino acids: CASSPRSYNEQFF.

The chain couples TRBV3-1 (or the pseudogene TRBV3-2) to TRBJ2-7, with D hard to call. V dropped 3 bases and J dropped 3 bases, with 6 bases sitting between them. Looked up from germline, CDR1 is LGHDT and CDR2 is YNNKEL (reference sequence). This CDR3 contains 12 residues. The CDR3 protein is CASSQTYYEQYF. The CDR3 nucleotides are TGTGCCAGCAGCCAGACTTACTACGAGCAGTACTTC.

This chain uses TRBV28 with TRBJ1-2; D unclear. Germline CDR1 MDHEN, CDR2 SYDVKM. CDR3 length equals 16 residues. V gave up 0 bases and J gave up 0 bases, with 11 bases separating them. The CDR3 protein is CASSLWFGGANYGYTF. Written as DNA, the CDR3 is TGTGCCAGCAGTTTATGGTTTGGAGGCGCTAACTATGGCTACACCTTC.

In its sample, this clone was seen a few times. The V and J genes are TRBV6-1 and TRBJ1-6, with TRBD1 identical over 11 bases. The CDR3 totals 16 residues. The germline gives CDR1 MNHNS, CDR2 SASEGT. Unmatched junction bases numbered 2, after V lost 4 bases and J lost 3 bases. CDR3 region: CASSAGTGGYNSPLHF. The CDR3 DNA reads as TGTGCCAGCAGTGCCGGGACAGGGGGCTATAATTCACCCCTCCACTTT.

This chain connects TRBV5-4 to TRBJ1-4; D possibly corresponds to TRBD1 (6 bases). Germline V lookup: CDR1 SGHNT, CDR2 YYREEE (reference sequence). Trimming stripped 0 bases from V and 8 bases from J, with 20 bases between. CDR3 length equals 17 residues. CDR3 in DNA: TGTGCCAGCAGCTTGGGATTCGGGGCAAAGGGGGGGGAAAAACTGTTTTTT. It yields the protein CASSLGFGAKGGEKLFF.

This clone was picked up a small number of times. This sequence joins TRBV15 and TRBJ1-2, with a tentative D call TRBD1 (6 bases). The V and J ends lost 1 base and 5 bases respectively, with 11 bases between them. The germline CDR1 and CDR2 sequences are LNHNV and YYDKDF (reference sequence). This CDR3 is 14 amino acids long. CDR3 region: CATSRASTGYGYTF. DNA for the CDR3: TGTGCCACCAGCAGAGCCTCTACAGGGTATGGCTACACCTTC. Full variable domain (missing parts from reference TRBV15 and TRBJ1-2): DAMVIQNPRYQVTQFGKPVTLSCSQTLNHNVMYWYQQKSSQAPKLLFHYYDKDFNNEADTPDNFQSRRPNTSFCFLDIRSPGLGDTAMYLCATSRASTGYGYTFGSGTRLTVV.

The chain employs TRBV29-1 and TRBJ1-1, with D hard to call. V lost 0 bases to trimming and J lost 6 bases, with 8 bases between them. The CDR3 covers 12 residues. Germline V lookup: CDR1 SQVTM, CDR2 ANQGSEA. The CDR3 DNA sequence: TGCAGCGTTGAAGATGAGGGCCCTGAAGCTTTCTTT. Encoded protein: CSVEDEGPEAFF. Filled out from reference TRBV29-1 and TRBJ1-1, the complete variable domain reads SAVISQKPSRDICQRGTSLTIQCQVDSQVTMMFWYRQQPGQSLTLIATANQGSEATYESGFVIDKFPISRPNLTFSTLTVSNMSPEDSSIYLCSVEDEGPEAFFGQGTRLTVV.

The chain links TRBV7-3 to TRBJ2-6; D is unresolved. Germline V gene data show CDR1 as SGHTA and CDR2 as FQGTGA. This CDR3 spans 16 amino acids. V lost 5 bases and J 2 bases, leaving 13 bases between the germline ends. The CDR3 spells CASSRTQATGANVLTF. In DNA form, the CDR3 reads TGTGCCAGCAGCCGAACCCAGGCCACTGGGGCCAACGTCCTGACTTTC.

The rearrangement links TRBV3-1 (or the pseudogene TRBV3-2) to TRBJ2-1; 12 nucleotides match TRBD2. This CDR3 is built from 15 residues. The trim removed 4 bases at V and 2 bases at J, leaving 0 bases unmatched. CDR1 and CDR2 from the germline V gene are LGHDT and YNNKEL (reference sequence). CDR3 bases: TGTGCCAGCAGCCCTAGCGGGGGGGCCTACAATGAGCAGTTCTTC. Translating gives CASSPSGGAYNEQFF.

V usage is TRBV9 and J usage is TRBJ1-2; a possible D gene is TRBD1 (5 bases). In germline, CDR1 is SGDLS, CDR2 YYNGEE. V was trimmed by 0 bases and J by 8 bases, leaving 14 bases between them. There are 14 residues in the CDR3. In DNA, the CDR3 is TGTGCCAGCAGCGTAGCTACGGGAGAGGGGGGCTACACCTTC. As protein: CASSVATGEGGYTF.

This rearrangement joins TRBV28 to TRBJ1-6; D perhaps matches TRBD1 (5 bases). Germline values: CDR1 MDHEN, CDR2 SYDVKM. The CDR3 has 16 residues. The V end was cut by 4 bases, the J end by 8 bases, with 18 bases between. The CDR3 coding sequence is TGTGCCAGCAGTTACCCCACTCAGGGAGGGGATTCACCCCTCCACTTT. The encoded protein is CASSYPTQGGDSPLHF.

V gene TRBV7-9 combines with J gene TRBJ1-2; no firm D call. This CDR3 region has 13 residues. Trimming stripped 1 base from V and 5 bases from J, with 8 bases between. Germline values: CDR1 SEHNR, CDR2 FQNEAQ (reference sequence). The CDR3 loop is CASSLVAQYGYTF. In nucleotides, the CDR3 is TGTGCCAGCAGCTTAGTGGCTCAGTATGGCTACACCTTC.